Following are 26 T cell receptor beta chains from one sample sequenced in a study of blood T cell repertoires in COVID-19. Sequencing used immunoSEQ multiplex PCR; TCRdb keeps in-frame clones, though not all of them. Here the sample spans a few hundred thousand clones, less than 90% being singletons. Material: PBMCs or T cells enriched from blood (not recorded which). The receptors were gathered from a woman between 45 and 60 years old who had recovered from COVID-19.

The V call is TRBV5-1, the J call TRBJ2-2; D remains unclear. The V end was cut by 0 bases, the J end by 5 bases, with 5 bases between. Germline CDR1 reads SGHRS; CDR2 reads YFSETQ. The CDR3 contains 13 residues. The CDR3 region has the DNA TGCGCCAGCAGCTTGGGGCTTACCGGGGAGCTGTTTTTT. It specifies CASSLGLTGELFF.

In this sample, this clone turned up many times. The chain is built from TRBV15 and TRBJ1-1, with TRBD1 identical over 7 bases. The CDR3 extends over 14 amino acids. Germline V CDR1 and CDR2: LNHNV, YYDKDF (reference sequence). With V trimmed by 3 bases and J by 0 bases, 1 base remained unmatched. As DNA, the CDR3 is TGTGCCACCAGCAGGGGACAGATGAACACTGAAGCTTTCTTT. Protein: CATSRGQMNTEAFF.

The V and J genes are TRBV5-1 and TRBJ1-1; D uncertain. V was trimmed by 0 bases and J by 0 bases, leaving 6 bases between them. CDR3 size: 14 residues. Germline loops: CDR1 SGHRS, CDR2 YFSETQ. The CDR3: CASSLEYMNTEAFF. The CDR3, as DNA: TGCGCCAGCAGCTTGGAATACATGAACACTGAAGCTTTCTTT.

This chain joins TRBV5-4 and TRBJ2-6; D possibly corresponds to TRBD1 (5 bases). Germline-derived CDR1 and CDR2 are SGHNT and YYREEE (reference sequence). The V end was cut by 4 bases, the J end by 0 bases, with 11 bases between. This CDR3 is 16 amino acids long. The CDR3 loop reads CASSLLRDSGANVLTF. Written as DNA, the CDR3 is TGTGCCAGCAGCCTCCTCAGGGACTCTGGGGCCAACGTCCTGACTTTC. The whole variable domain, remainder taken from reference TRBV5-4 and TRBJ2-6, is ETGVTQSPTHLIKTRGQQVTLRCSSQSGHNTVSWYQQALGQGPQFIFQYYREEENGRGNFPPRFSGLQFPNYSSELNVNALELDDSALYLCASSLLRDSGANVLTFGAGSRLTVL.

The chain combines TRBV7-6 with TRBJ2-2; TRBD2 might be the D (7 bases). There are 16 residues in the CDR3. The V gene's germline CDR1 is SGHVS and CDR2 FNYEAQ. V lost 1 base to trimming and J lost 6 bases, with 15 bases between them. Written as DNA, the CDR3 is TGTGCCAGCAGCTTAGGCGTTAGGGGGGGATCCGGGGAGCTGTTTTTT. Its protein product is CASSLGVRGGSGELFF.

V is TRBV30 and J is TRBJ2-1; 9 nucleotides agree with TRBD2. V lost 3 bases, J lost 9 bases, and 9 bases stayed unmatched. Germline V CDR1 and CDR2: GTSNPN, SVGIG (reference sequence). This CDR3 has 14 amino acids. The CDR3 DNA is TGTGCCTGGAGAGTAGCGGGAGCGGGCCTTGAGCAGTTCTTC. Protein: CAWRVAGAGLEQFF.

The rearrangement links TRBV5-6 to TRBJ1-5; 8 positions match TRBD1. Germline CDR1 SGHDT, CDR2 YYEEEE. The CDR3 consists of 18 residues. V lost 0 bases and J lost 0; bases outside the gene matches: 8. In DNA, the CDR3 is TGTGCCAGCAGCTTGGGGATATCTCAGGGGGCTAGCAATCAGCCCCAGCATTTT. It specifies CASSLGISQGASNQPQHF.

The chain carries TRBV7-9 and TRBJ2-1; 8 bases map to TRBD1. Germline V gene sequence: CDR1 SEHNR, CDR2 FQNEAQ (reference sequence). This CDR3 contains 17 residues. The trim removed 5 bases at V and 3 bases at J, leaving 12 bases unmatched. CDR3 DNA: TGTGCCAGCAGCCCAGGGGGACGGACAGGGAGCTACAATGAGCAGTTCTTC. As protein: CASSPGGRTGSYNEQFF.

This chain uses TRBV9 with TRBJ1-3; D uncertain. Trimming pared 3 bases from V and 10 bases from J, leaving 20 bases between. Per germline, CDR1 SGDLS and CDR2 YYNGEE. CDR3 length: 15 amino acids. The CDR3 DNA is TGTGCCAGCAGCGAGACAACACGTGGTGTAGGAACCATATATTTT. Protein product: CASSETTRGVGTIYF.

This clone has a handful of counts. This chain uses TRBV5-1 with TRBJ1-6; TRBD1 matches 9 bases. The V and J ends lost 1 base and 10 bases, in that order; junction bases with no gene match: 12. Germline values: CDR1 SGHRS, CDR2 YFSETQ. The CDR3 loop spans 17 amino acids. As DNA, the CDR3 is TGCGCCAGCAGCTTGCAGCCCCTCGGGGACAGGGTATCACCCCTCCACTTT. It specifies CASSLQPLGDRVSPLHF.

The chain carries TRBV5-4 and TRBJ2-3; 13 bases align to TRBD2. The germline gives CDR1 SGHNT, CDR2 YYREEE (reference sequence). Trimming cost V 6 bases and J 3 bases; bases outside gene matches: 13. The CDR3 is 18 residues long. The CDR3 region is CASTPRGTSGIITDTQYF. In DNA, the CDR3 is TGTGCCAGCACCCCGCGGGGGACTAGCGGGATTATTACAGATACGCAGTATTTT.

V gene TRBV4-1 combines with J gene TRBJ2-7; a possible D gene is TRBD1 (5 bases). Germline V lookup: CDR1 MGHRA, CDR2 YSYEKL. The CDR3 contains 14 residues. Trimming removed 0 bases from V and 0 bases from J, with 6 bases in between. CDR3 in DNA: TGCGCCAGCAGCCAAGACGACAGCTCCTACGAGCAGTACTTC. This encodes CASSQDDSSYEQYF.

The chain joins TRBV7-2 to TRBJ1-4; D might be TRBD1 (6 bases). Trimming removed 0 bases from V and 5 bases from J, with 16 bases in between. CDR1 and CDR2 from the germline V gene are SGHTA and FQGNSA. CDR3 length: 17 residues. The CDR3 loop is CASSLAGGATSNEKLFF. The CDR3 nucleotides read TGTGCCAGCAGCTTAGCCGGGGGGGCGACCTCAAATGAAAAACTGTTTTTT.

The V gene is TRBV30, the J gene TRBJ1-6; 9 nucleotides line up with TRBD1. The CDR3 is 14 residues long. Germline CDR1 is GTSNPN and CDR2 is SVGIG (reference sequence). V lost 5 bases and J lost 7; bases outside the gene matches: 6. The CDR3 is CAWGYGQGNSPLHF. The CDR3 nucleotides read TGTGCCTGGGGTTATGGACAGGGGAATTCACCCCTCCACTTT.

DNA of the CDR3: TGTGCCAGCAGCTTTTCAGGGGGGACAGACCGGTTCTATGGCTACACCTTC. Its translation is CASSFSGGTDRFYGYTF. The V and J genes are TRBV7-9 and TRBJ1-2; 7 bases agree with TRBD1. This CDR3 has 17 amino acids. Germline V gene sequence: CDR1 SEHNR, CDR2 FQNEAQ (reference sequence). V gave up 3 bases and J gave up 4 bases; unmatched junction bases: 14.

The chain couples TRBV3-1 (or the pseudogene TRBV3-2) to TRBJ2-1, with TRBD1 matching over 12 bases. Germline loops: CDR1 LGHDT, CDR2 YNNKEL (reference sequence). CDR3 length equals 20 residues. J lost 7 bases, V lost 0 bases, and 16 bases had no gene match. The CDR3 loop reads CASSQDEGTGGPQGVNEQFF. For the CDR3, the DNA is TGTGCCAGCAGCCAAGATGAGGGGACAGGGGGCCCCCAGGGGGTGAATGAGCAGTTCTTC.

The rearrangement joins TRBV3-1 (or the pseudogene TRBV3-2) to TRBJ2-7, with 7 bases matching TRBD2. The germline CDR1 and CDR2 sequences are LGHDT and YNNKEL (reference sequence). The trim removed 1 base at V and 6 bases at J, leaving 6 bases unmatched. The CDR3 is 14 amino acids. CDR3 sequence (DNA): TGTGCCAGCAGCCAAGCTACTAGCGCCGGCGAGCAGTACTTC. This encodes CASSQATSAGEQYF.

This chain joins TRBV7-2 and TRBJ1-2; TRBD1 agrees at 12 bases. The length of the CDR3 is 15 residues. Trimming at V came to 3 bases and at J to 5 bases, leaving 4 bases not matched to a gene. CDR1 SGHTA and CDR2 FQGNSA come from the germline V gene. The CDR3 region is CASSLPGQGAYGYTF. The DNA of the CDR3 is TGTGCCAGCAGCTTGCCGGGACAGGGGGCTTATGGCTACACCTTC.

This clone has only a few counts. The chain employs TRBV3-1 (or the pseudogene TRBV3-2) and TRBJ1-5; D is perhaps TRBD1 (5 bases). V was clipped by 0 bases and J by 5 bases, with 5 bases between them. Germline CDR1 reads LGHDT; CDR2 reads YNNKEL (reference sequence). The CDR3 spans 13 residues. The CDR3 region has the DNA TGTGCCAGCAGCCAAGAGGGGCATCAGCCCCAGCATTTT. Translating it yields CASSQEGHQPQHF.

This chain's CDR3 is CASSFEGGPNYEQYF. The CDR3 coding sequence is TGTGCCAGCAGCTTTGAGGGGGGGCCGAACTACGAGCAGTACTTC. V is TRBV7-9 and J is TRBJ2-7; possible D gene TRBD2, 7 bases. Germline lookup yields CDR1 SEHNR and CDR2 FQNEAQ (reference sequence). The CDR3 covers 15 residues. V was trimmed by 3 bases and J by 3 bases, leaving 15 bases between them.

The chain links TRBV5-1 to TRBJ2-5; maybe TRBD1 (6 bases). The V end lost 0 bases, the J end lost 5 bases, and 14 bases lay between the germline ends. The germline CDR1 and CDR2 sequences are SGHRS and YFSETQ. This CDR3 is 15 amino acids long. The CDR3: CASSLGDKVGETQYF. CDR3 bases: TGCGCCAGCAGCTTGGGGGACAAGGTAGGGGAGACCCAGTACTTC.

This chain uses TRBV5-1 with TRBJ2-3, with 9 bases fitting TRBD1. From germline, CDR1 is SGHRS and CDR2 YFSETQ. The CDR3 is made up of 14 amino acids. The junction had 1 base not matched to a gene; V was cut back by 1 base and J by 4 bases. CDR3 sequence reads: CASSLTGGADTQYF. The CDR3 DNA follows: TGCGCCAGCAGCTTGACAGGGGGCGCAGATACGCAGTATTTT. The full variable domain, with the rest looked up from reference TRBV5-1 and TRBJ2-3, is KAGVTQTPRYLIKTRGQQVTLSCSPISGHRSVSWYQQTPGQGLQFLFEYFSETQRNKGNFPGRFSGRQFSNSRSEMNVSTLELGDSALYLCASSLTGGADTQYFGPGTRLTVL.

This rearrangement joins TRBV7-2 to TRBJ1-3; 7 bases align to TRBD1. The CDR3 spans 14 residues. With V trimmed by 6 bases and J by 5 bases, 7 bases remained unmatched. CDR1 is SGHTA and CDR2 is FQGNSA in the germline V gene. The DNA for the CDR3 is TGTGCCAGCAGTTTAAACAGGGGCAGAAACACCATATATTTT. This gives the protein CASSLNRGRNTIYF.

The V and J genes are TRBV5-4 and TRBJ2-2; a possible D gene is TRBD1 (5 bases). This CDR3 contains 15 residues. With 3 bases removed from V and 6 bases from J, the gap between germline ends came to 15 bases. Per germline, CDR1 SGHNT and CDR2 YYREEE (reference sequence). CDR3 loop: CASSWGSLQAGELFF. For the CDR3, the DNA is TGTGCCAGCAGCTGGGGCTCTCTTCAGGCCGGGGAGCTGTTTTTT.

V is TRBV29-1 and J is TRBJ2-3; D perhaps matches TRBD2 (5 bases). Deletions cut 4 bases from V and 4 bases from J, with 21 bases between. The germline V gene has CDR1 SQVTM and CDR2 ANQGSEA. CDR3 length: 16 amino acids. CDR3 loop: CSVVGVSRGSSDTQYF. CDR3 DNA sequence: TGCAGCGTTGTTGGCGTGAGCAGAGGGTCGTCAGATACGCAGTATTTT.

This clone came up a few times. The chain has TRBV30 and TRBJ1-1; a weak D match, TRBD1 (6 bases). The CDR3 consists of 11 residues. V lost 7 bases to trimming and J lost 6 bases, with 12 bases between them. Germline values: CDR1 GTSNPN, CDR2 SVGIG (reference sequence). In DNA, the CDR3 is TGTGCCTTACAGGGTTCCGCTGAAGCTTTCTTT. Its protein is CALQGSAEAFF.